This T cell receptor beta chain appears in the sequencing data of a study of cytomegalovirus exposure and HLA in healthy donors. Study-wide points: Per published reports, the classifier diagnosed cytomegalovirus status with high specificity and sensitivity. For most TCR sequences rarity was the rule, although some public TCRs occurred in many donors.

Libraries were prepared by immunoSEQ multiplex PCR; TCRdb keeps only in-frame clonotypes and omits some of them. Here the sample spans 120,000 or so clones, 86% being singletons. The CDR3 is 10 amino acids. The V gene lost 6 bases and the J gene lost 12 bases, with 12 bases spanning the gap. Germline lookup yields CDR1 DFQATT and CDR2 SNEGSKA (reference sequence). Comments on this clone: The antigen is undetermined.

Sequences were obtained from PBMCs. The rearrangement uses TRBV20-1 and TRBJ2-1, with D unclear. The clonotype was recovered from a man aged 18 to 29 in good health and CMV-seronegative. CDR3 sequence reads: CSAPRSGQFF. The DNA for the CDR3 is TGCAGTGCCCCCCGGTCCGGGCAGTTCTTC.